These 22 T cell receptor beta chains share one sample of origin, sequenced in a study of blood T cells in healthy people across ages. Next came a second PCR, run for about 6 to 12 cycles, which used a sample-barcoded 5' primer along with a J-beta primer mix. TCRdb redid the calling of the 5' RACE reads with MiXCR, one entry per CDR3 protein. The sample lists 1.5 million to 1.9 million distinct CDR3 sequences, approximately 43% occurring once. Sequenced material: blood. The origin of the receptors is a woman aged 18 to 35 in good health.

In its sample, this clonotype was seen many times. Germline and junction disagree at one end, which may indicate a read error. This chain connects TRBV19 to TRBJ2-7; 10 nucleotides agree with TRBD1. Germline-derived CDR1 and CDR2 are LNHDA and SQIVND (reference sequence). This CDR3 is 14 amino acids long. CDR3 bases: TGCGCCAGCAGCAGTGGACAGGGGGCCTACGAGCAGTACTTC. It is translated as CASSSGQGAYEQYF.

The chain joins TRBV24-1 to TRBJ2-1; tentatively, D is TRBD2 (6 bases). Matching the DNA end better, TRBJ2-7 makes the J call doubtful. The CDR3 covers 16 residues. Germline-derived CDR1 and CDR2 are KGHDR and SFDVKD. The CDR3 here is CATSDPGLQSYNEQYF. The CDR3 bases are TGTGCCACCAGTGACCCGGGACTGCAGTCCTACAATGAGCAGTACTTC.

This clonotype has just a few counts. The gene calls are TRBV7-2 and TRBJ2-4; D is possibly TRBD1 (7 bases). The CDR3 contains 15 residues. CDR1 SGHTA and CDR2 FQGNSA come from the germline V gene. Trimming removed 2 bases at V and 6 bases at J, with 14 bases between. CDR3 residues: CASSLRAGQLNIQYF. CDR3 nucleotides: TGTGCCAGCAGCTTAAGGGCGGGACAGCTAAACATTCAGTACTTC.

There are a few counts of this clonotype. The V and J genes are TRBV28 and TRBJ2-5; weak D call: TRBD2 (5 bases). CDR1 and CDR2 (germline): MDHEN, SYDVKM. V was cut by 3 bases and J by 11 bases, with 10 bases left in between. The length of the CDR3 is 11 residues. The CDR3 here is CASSLSWEQYF. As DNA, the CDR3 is TGTGCCAGCAGTTTGTCTTGGGAGCAGTACTTC.

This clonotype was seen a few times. The CDR3 here is CASSLWDTETQYF. In DNA, the CDR3 is TGTGCCAGCAGCTTGTGGGACACCGAGACCCAGTACTTC. The rearrangement links TRBV7-2 to TRBJ2-5; weak D call: TRBD1 (6 bases). The CDR3 is 13 residues long. Trimming cost V 3 bases and J 5 bases, with 10 bases left between them. Per germline, CDR1 SGHTA and CDR2 FQGNSA.

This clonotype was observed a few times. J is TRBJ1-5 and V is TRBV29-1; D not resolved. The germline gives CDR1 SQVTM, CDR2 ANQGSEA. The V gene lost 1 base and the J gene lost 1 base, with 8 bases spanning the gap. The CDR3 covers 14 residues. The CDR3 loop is CSVEGRESNQPQHF. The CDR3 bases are TGCAGCGTTGAAGGACGCGAAAGCAATCAGCCCCAGCATTTT.

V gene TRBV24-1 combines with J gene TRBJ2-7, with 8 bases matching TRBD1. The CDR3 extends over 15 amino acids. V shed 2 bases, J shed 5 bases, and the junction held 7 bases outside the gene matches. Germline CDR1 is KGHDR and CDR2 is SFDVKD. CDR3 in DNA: TGTGCCACCAGTGATTGGGCGGACAGGGAGAACGAGCAGTACTTC. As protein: CATSDWADRENEQYF.

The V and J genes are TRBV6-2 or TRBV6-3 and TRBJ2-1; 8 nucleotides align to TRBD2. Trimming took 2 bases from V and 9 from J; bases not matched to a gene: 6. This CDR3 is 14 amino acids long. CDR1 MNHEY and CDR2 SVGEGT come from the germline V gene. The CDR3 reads CASSYGLAGSEQFF. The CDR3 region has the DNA TGTGCCAGCAGTTACGGACTAGCTGGCAGTGAGCAGTTCTTC.

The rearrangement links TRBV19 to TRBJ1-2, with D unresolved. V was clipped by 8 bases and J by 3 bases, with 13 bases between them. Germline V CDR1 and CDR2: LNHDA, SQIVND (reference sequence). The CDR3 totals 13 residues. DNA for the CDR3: TGTGCCAGTTCTGACCCTCCCGACTATGGCTACACCTTC. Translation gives CASSDPPDYGYTF.

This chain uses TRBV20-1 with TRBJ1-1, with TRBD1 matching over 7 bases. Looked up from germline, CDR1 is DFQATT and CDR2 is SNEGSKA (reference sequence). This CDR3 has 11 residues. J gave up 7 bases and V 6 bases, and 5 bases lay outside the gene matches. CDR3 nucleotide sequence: TGCAGTGCCCCCCGACAGGGTGAAGCTTTCTTT. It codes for CSAPRQGEAFF.

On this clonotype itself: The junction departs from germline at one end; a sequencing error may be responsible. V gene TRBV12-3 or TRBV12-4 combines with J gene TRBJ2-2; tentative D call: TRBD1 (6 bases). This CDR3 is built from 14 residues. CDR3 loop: CAGSDTGYAGELFF. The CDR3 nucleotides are TGTGCCGGCAGTGACACAGGGTACGCCGGGGAGCTATTTTTT.

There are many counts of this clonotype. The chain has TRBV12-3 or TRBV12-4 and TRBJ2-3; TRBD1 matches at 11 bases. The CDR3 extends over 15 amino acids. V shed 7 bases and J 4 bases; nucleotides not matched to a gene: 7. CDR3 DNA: TGTGCCAGCAAATGGACAGGGGGCATGTCAGATACGCAGTATTTT. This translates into CASKWTGGMSDTQYF.

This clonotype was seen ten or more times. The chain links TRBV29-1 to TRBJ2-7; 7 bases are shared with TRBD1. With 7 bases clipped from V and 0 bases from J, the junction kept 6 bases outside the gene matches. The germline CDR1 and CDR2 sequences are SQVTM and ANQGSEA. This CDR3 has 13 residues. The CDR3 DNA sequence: TGCAGCGCCGGACAGGAGTCCTCCTACGAGCAGTACTTC. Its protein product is CSAGQESSYEQYF.

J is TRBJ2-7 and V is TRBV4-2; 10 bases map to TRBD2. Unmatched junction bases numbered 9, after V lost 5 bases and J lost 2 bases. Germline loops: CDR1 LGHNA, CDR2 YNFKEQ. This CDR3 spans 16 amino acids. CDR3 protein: CASSLSSGSRPYEQYF. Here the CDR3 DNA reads TGTGCCAGCAGCTTGTCTAGCGGGAGTCGCCCCTACGAGCAGTACTTC.

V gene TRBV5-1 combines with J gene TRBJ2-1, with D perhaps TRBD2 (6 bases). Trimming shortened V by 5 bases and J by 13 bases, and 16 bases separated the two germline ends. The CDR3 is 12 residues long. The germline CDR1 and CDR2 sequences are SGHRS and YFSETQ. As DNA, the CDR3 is TGCGCCAGCAGTGTTGGGGGAGCGGGTCAGTTCTTC. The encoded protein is CASSVGGAGQFF.

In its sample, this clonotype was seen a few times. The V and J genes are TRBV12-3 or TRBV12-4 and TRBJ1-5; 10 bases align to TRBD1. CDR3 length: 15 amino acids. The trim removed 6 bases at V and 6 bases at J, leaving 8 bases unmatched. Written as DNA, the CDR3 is TGTGCCAGCAGGCCGGGACAGGGGACAAGTCAGCCCCAGCATTTT. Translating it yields CASRPGQGTSQPQHF.

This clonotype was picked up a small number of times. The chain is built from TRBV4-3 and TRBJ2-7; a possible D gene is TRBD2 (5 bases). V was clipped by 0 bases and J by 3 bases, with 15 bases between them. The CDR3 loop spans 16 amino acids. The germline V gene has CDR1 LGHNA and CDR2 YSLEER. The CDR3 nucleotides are TGCGCCAGCAGCCAAGACACGGGGTTTGGCTTCTACGAGCAGTACTTC. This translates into CASSQDTGFGFYEQYF.

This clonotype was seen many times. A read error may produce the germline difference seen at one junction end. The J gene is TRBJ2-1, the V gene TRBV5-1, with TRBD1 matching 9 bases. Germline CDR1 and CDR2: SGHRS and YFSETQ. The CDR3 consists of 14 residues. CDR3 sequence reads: CASSLGQGYNEQFF. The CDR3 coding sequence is TGTGCCAGCAGCCTTGGACAGGGGTACAATGAGCAGTTCTTC.

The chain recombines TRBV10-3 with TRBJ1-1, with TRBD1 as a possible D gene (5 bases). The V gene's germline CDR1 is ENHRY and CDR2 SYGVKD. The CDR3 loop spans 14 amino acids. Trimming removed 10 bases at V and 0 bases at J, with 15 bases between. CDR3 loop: CASTEDTLNTEAFF. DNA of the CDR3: TGTGCCAGCACAGAGGACACACTGAACACTGAAGCTTTCTTT.

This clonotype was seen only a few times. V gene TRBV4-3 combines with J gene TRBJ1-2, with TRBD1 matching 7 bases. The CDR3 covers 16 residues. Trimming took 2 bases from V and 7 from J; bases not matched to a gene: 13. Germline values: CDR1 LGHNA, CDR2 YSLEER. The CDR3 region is CASSQSYVTGDAGYTF. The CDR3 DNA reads TGCGCCAGCAGCCAATCCTATGTAACAGGGGACGCTGGCTACACCTTC.

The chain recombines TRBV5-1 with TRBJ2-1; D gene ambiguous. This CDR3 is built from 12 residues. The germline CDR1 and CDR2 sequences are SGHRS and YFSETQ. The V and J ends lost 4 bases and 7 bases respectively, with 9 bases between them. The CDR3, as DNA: TGCGCCAGCAGCGTACCCGGGAATGAGCAGTTCTTC. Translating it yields CASSVPGNEQFF.

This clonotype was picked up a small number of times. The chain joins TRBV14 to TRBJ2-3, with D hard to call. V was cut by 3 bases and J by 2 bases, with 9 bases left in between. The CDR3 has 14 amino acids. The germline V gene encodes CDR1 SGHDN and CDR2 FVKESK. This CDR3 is CASSHGWYTDTQYF. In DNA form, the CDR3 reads TGTGCCAGCAGCCATGGGTGGTACACAGATACGCAGTATTTT.